This is a list of T cell receptor beta chains from one sample in a study of CXCR3-negative and CXCR3-positive naive CD8 T cells. From the 5' RACE reads, TCRdb lists one entry per CDR3 protein and no DNA. Found here are over 35,000 distinct CDR3 sequences; the top ten clones hold roughly 15%. Sequencing was carried out using memory CD8+ T cells from blood. The receptors shown here come from a human donor in good health. Some clones in this sample may be carry-over from other donors' samples. CDR3s include the opening cysteine and the closing phenylalanine or tryptophan. Expanded clones get a size class; other rows say once, few or many, or leave the size out.

j_call: TRBJ2-7
v_call: TRBV11-2
clone_size: NA
cdr3_aa: CASSLVGNKYEQYF

j_call: TRBJ2-2
v_call: TRBV5-6
clone_size: medium-sized
cdr3_aa: CASSLLHTGELFF

j_call: TRBJ1-3
v_call: TRBV4-3
clone_size: NA
cdr3_aa: CASSQGGTGGNTIYF

j_call: TRBJ2-1
v_call: TRBV7-9
clone_size: NA
cdr3_aa: CASSPQYGEQFF

j_call: TRBJ1-5
v_call: TRBV19
clone_size: NA
cdr3_aa: CASSIFGGGNQPQHF

j_call: TRBJ2-1
v_call: TRBV14
clone_size: NA
cdr3_aa: CASSQDQFEILGYNEQFF

j_call: TRBJ2-3
v_call: TRBV9
clone_size: NA
cdr3_aa: CASSVRSGGSTDTQYF

j_call: TRBJ1-5
v_call: TRBV12-2
clone_size: NA
cdr3_aa: CASRLVGKGNQPKHF

j_call: TRBJ2-1
v_call: TRBV15
clone_size: NA
cdr3_aa: CATSALQGTSGTGYNEQFF

j_call: TRBJ2-3
v_call: TRBV28
clone_size: NA
cdr3_aa: CASTPSPLDTQYF

j_call: TRBJ2-7
v_call: TRBV4-2
clone_size: NA
cdr3_aa: CASSHATGTSGGAAYEQYF

j_call: TRBJ1-6
v_call: TRBV7-9
clone_size: NA
cdr3_aa: CASSWTGSENSYNSPLHF

j_call: TRBJ2-7
v_call: TRBV29-1
clone_size: NA
cdr3_aa: CSVPRWSGNEQYF

j_call: TRBJ2-2
v_call: TRBV20-1
clone_size: NA
cdr3_aa: CSAARLAGANTGELFF

j_call: TRBJ1-1
v_call: TRBV13
clone_size: NA
cdr3_aa: CASSRENTEAFF

j_call: TRBJ2-1
v_call: TRBV27
clone_size: NA
cdr3_aa: CASSFGSNEQFF

j_call: TRBJ2-5
v_call: TRBV6-6
clone_size: NA
cdr3_aa: CASSYWGLAGVEETQYF

j_call: TRBJ1-5
v_call: TRBV10-1
clone_size: NA
cdr3_aa: CASSEMRGFNQPQHF

j_call: TRBJ1-1
v_call: TRBV29-1
clone_size: NA
cdr3_aa: CSVDLTNTEAFF

j_call: TRBJ2-5
v_call: TRBV27
clone_size: NA
cdr3_aa: CASSLFWEETQYF

j_call: TRBJ2-3
v_call: TRBV5-1
clone_size: NA
cdr3_aa: CASSFGGMADTQYF

j_call: TRBJ2-7
v_call: TRBV6-1
clone_size: NA
cdr3_aa: CASSEGLAGHSEQYF

j_call: TRBJ1-2
v_call: TRBV5-1
clone_size: NA
cdr3_aa: CASRRSGERTNYGYTF

j_call: TRBJ2-1
v_call: TRBV6-4
clone_size: NA
cdr3_aa: CASSAGTTDYNEQFF

j_call: TRBJ2-7
v_call: TRBV7-8
clone_size: NA
cdr3_aa: CASSSPSVDRGQYF

j_call: TRBJ2-1
v_call: TRBV5-8
clone_size: NA
cdr3_aa: CASSLVYSSIHNEQFF

j_call: TRBJ2-2
v_call: TRBV12-3/TRBV12-4
clone_size: NA
cdr3_aa: CASSSDRGVTGELFF

j_call: TRBJ1-1
v_call: TRBV4-3
clone_size: NA
cdr3_aa: CASSQDLGFVNTEAFF

j_call: TRBJ1-2
v_call: TRBV7-9
clone_size: NA
cdr3_aa: CASSGQQGDYARDYGYTF

j_call: TRBJ2-1
v_call: TRBV29-1
clone_size: NA
cdr3_aa: CSVVKLGVSDEQFF

j_call: TRBJ2-1
v_call: TRBV24-1
clone_size: NA
cdr3_aa: CATSDLGQGAGNEQFF

j_call: TRBJ2-7
v_call: TRBV4-2
clone_size: NA
cdr3_aa: CASSQKAGESYEQYF

j_call: TRBJ2-5
v_call: TRBV24-1
clone_size: NA
cdr3_aa: CATSGNDETQYF

j_call: TRBJ2-4
v_call: TRBV7-9
clone_size: NA
cdr3_aa: CASSLAVGQINIQYF

j_call: TRBJ1-6
v_call: TRBV7-6
clone_size: NA
cdr3_aa: CASSLASGTSKGSPLHF

j_call: TRBJ2-5
v_call: TRBV5-1
clone_size: NA
cdr3_aa: CASSLYIAETQYF

j_call: TRBJ2-5
v_call: TRBV11-3
clone_size: NA
cdr3_aa: CASSLISQETQYF

j_call: TRBJ2-7
v_call: TRBV3-1
clone_size: NA
cdr3_aa: CASSQDPGSWYEQYF

j_call: TRBJ2-4
v_call: TRBV29-1
clone_size: NA
cdr3_aa: CSVKAGRQDIQYF

j_call: TRBJ2-7
v_call: TRBV29-1
clone_size: NA
cdr3_aa: CSVDSSRMDTGVKISYEQYF

j_call: TRBJ2-2
v_call: TRBV7-6
clone_size: NA
cdr3_aa: CASSFRDGTGELFF

j_call: TRBJ2-5
v_call: TRBV14
clone_size: NA
cdr3_aa: CASSQGGETQYF

j_call: TRBJ2-1
v_call: TRBV20-1
clone_size: NA
cdr3_aa: CSASLASGGAAEQFF

j_call: TRBJ2-1
v_call: TRBV4-2
clone_size: NA
cdr3_aa: CASSPGLAGYEQFF

j_call: TRBJ2-1
v_call: TRBV7-6
clone_size: NA
cdr3_aa: CASSPYSGEYNEQFF

j_call: TRBJ2-5
v_call: TRBV9
clone_size: NA
cdr3_aa: CASSQDRKETQYF

j_call: TRBJ2-1
v_call: TRBV4-3
clone_size: NA
cdr3_aa: CASSPRTGGLNEQFF

j_call: TRBJ2-7
v_call: TRBV15
clone_size: NA
cdr3_aa: CATSRGSSRTLSYEQYF